One sample yielded the 27 T cell receptor beta chains listed below, sequenced in a study of cytomegalovirus exposure and HLA in healthy donors. Some clones are missing from TCRdb's copy, which holds only in-frame ones; the method was immunoSEQ multiplex PCR. This table has approximately 280,000 clones, more than 75% appearing once. The sample comprised PBMCs. These receptors were collected from a woman aged 18-29 years in good health and CMV-seronegative.

This clone was found once. The V call is TRBV5-1, the J call TRBJ1-1; 10 bases map to TRBD1. The V segment lost 0 bases and the J segment 4 bases; nucleotides outside the gene matches: 6. The CDR3 is 16 residues long. Germline V gene lookup returns CDR1 SGHRS and CDR2 YFSETQ. Here the CDR3 reads CASSLVPDRGPTEAFF. CDR3 nucleotide sequence: TGCGCCAGCAGCTTGGTACCCGACAGGGGGCCCACTGAAGCTTTCTTT.

V gene TRBV27 combines with J gene TRBJ2-2; the match to TRBD2 covers 12 bases. The V segment lost 6 bases and the J segment 6 bases; nucleotides outside the gene matches: 8. Germline CDR1 is MNHEY and CDR2 is SMNVEV (reference sequence). This CDR3 is 16 amino acids long. The CDR3 coding sequence is TGTGCCAGCAGCAGGACGACTAGCGGGAGCGCCGGGGAGCTGTTTTTT. Translation gives CASSRTTSGSAGELFF.

This chain links TRBV25-1 with TRBJ2-5; D is unresolved. The germline V and J ends were trimmed by 3 bases and 5 bases, with 16 bases remaining between them. The CDR3 has 15 residues. The germline V gene encodes CDR1 MGHDK and CDR2 SYGVNS. The chain's CDR3 is CASSDRLEPAETQYF. The CDR3 region has the DNA TGTGCCAGCAGTGACAGGTTAGAACCGGCGGAGACCCAGTACTTC.

This chain joins TRBV25-1 and TRBJ2-2; TRBD2 aligns across 12 bases. The germline V gene has CDR1 MGHDK and CDR2 SYGVNS. V was pared by 3 bases and J by 5 bases, with 4 bases of the junction left unmatched. This CDR3 comprises 16 residues. CDR3 sequence (DNA): TGTGCCAGCAGTGATGGGCTAGCGGGGGGGACCGGGGAGCTGTTTTTT. This encodes CASSDGLAGGTGELFF. The full variable domain, in which reference TRBV25-1 and TRBJ2-2 provide the parts outside the CDR3, is EADIYQTPRYLVIGTGKKITLECSQTMGHDKMYWYQQDPGMELHLIHYSYGVNSTEKGDLSSESTVSRIRTEHFPLTLESARPSHTSQYLCASSDGLAGGTGELFFGEGSRLTVL.

The chain links TRBV11-2 to TRBJ2-7; 7 positions agree with TRBD1. V gave up 4 bases and J gave up 6 bases; unmatched junction bases: 12. This CDR3 has 15 amino acids. Germline values: CDR1 SGHAT, CDR2 FQNNGV. DNA of the CDR3: TGTGCCAGCAGCTACCCCGGGACAGCCACCCCCGAGCAGTACTTC. Protein sequence: CASSYPGTATPEQYF.

This chain links TRBV6-4 with TRBJ2-7; D might be TRBD2 (5 bases). The V gene's germline CDR1 is MRHNA and CDR2 SNTAGT. Trimming removed 3 bases at V and 2 bases at J, with 17 bases between. This CDR3 contains 16 residues. The CDR3 coding sequence is TGTGCCAGCAGTGAGGCCCCCGGGGTGGCAACCTACGAGCAGTACTTC. This codes for CASSEAPGVATYEQYF.

The gene calls are TRBV11-3 and TRBJ1-1; a possible D gene is TRBD1 (5 bases). V lost 5 bases and J lost 1, with 8 bases in between. This CDR3 contains 13 residues. CDR1 and CDR2 from the germline V gene are SGHNT and YENEEA. The CDR3 coding sequence is TGTGCCAGCAGCCCCGGACAGAACACTGAAGCTTTCTTT. Its protein product is CASSPGQNTEAFF.

A note on this clone: At one of its ends the junction is not consistent with the germline gene, which may arise from a read error. The genes are TRBV6-1 and TRBJ2-1; D is perhaps TRBD2 (5 bases). Germline V CDR1 and CDR2: MNHNS, SASEGT. This CDR3 has 15 residues. CDR3 loop: CASREGSVLKDEQFF. The CDR3 region has the DNA TGTGCCAGCAGGGAAGGGAGTGTGTTGAAGGATGAGCAGTTCTTC.

The chain has TRBV4-1 and TRBJ2-7; possible D gene TRBD2, 5 bases. The germline V and J ends were trimmed by 1 base and 4 bases, with 8 bases remaining between them. CDR1 MGHRA and CDR2 YSYEKL come from the germline V gene. The CDR3 is made up of 13 amino acids. CDR3 protein: CASSQGLAYEQYF. The CDR3 DNA sequence: TGCGCCAGCAGCCAAGGTCTAGCTTACGAGCAGTACTTC.

V is TRBV2 and J is TRBJ2-3, with TRBD1 matching 8 bases. With V trimmed by 2 bases and J by 5 bases, 9 bases remained unmatched. There are 16 residues in the CDR3. In germline, CDR1 is SNHLY, CDR2 FYNNEI. The CDR3 DNA sequence: TGTGCCAGCAGTGAAAGGAGTCAGGGGGCCGGAGATACGCAGTATTTT. As protein: CASSERSQGAGDTQYF.

The J gene is TRBJ1-5, the V gene TRBV27; possibly TRBD1 for D (5 bases). V shed 4 bases and J shed 2 bases, with 6 bases lying between them. Germline V CDR1 and CDR2: MNHEY, SMNVEV (reference sequence). The length of the CDR3 is 13 residues. In DNA, the CDR3 is TGTGCCAGCAGTTCCAGGGGCAATCAGCCCCAGCATTTT. It translates to CASSSRGNQPQHF.

This rearrangement joins TRBV13 to TRBJ1-1; D possibly corresponds to TRBD1 (5 bases). CDR1 is PRHDT and CDR2 is FYEKMQ in the germline V gene (reference sequence). This CDR3 contains 13 residues. V was cut by 6 bases and J by 4 bases, with 12 bases left in between. The CDR3 sequence is CASSPWGGTEAFF. The CDR3 DNA is TGTGCCAGCAGTCCGTGGGGGGGCACTGAAGCTTTCTTT.

The chain joins TRBV6-5 to TRBJ2-7, with TRBD1 identical over 8 bases. Germline V gene lookup returns CDR1 MNHEY and CDR2 SVGAGI. V shed 5 bases and J 4 bases; nucleotides not matched to a gene: 4. This CDR3 is 13 amino acids long. The CDR3 DNA reads as TGTGCCAGCAGTCTCGACAGGGGTTACGAGCAGTACTTC. Translating gives CASSLDRGYEQYF.

The chain joins TRBV27 to TRBJ2-3; possible D gene TRBD2, 5 bases. Trimming took 6 bases from V and 4 from J, leaving 14 bases between them. The CDR3 loop spans 14 amino acids. CDR1 and CDR2 from the germline V gene are MNHEY and SMNVEV (reference sequence). The CDR3 spells CASSGGVYADTQYF. The CDR3 DNA follows: TGTGCCAGCAGCGGAGGTGTTTATGCAGATACGCAGTATTTT.

The CDR3 region has the DNA TGTGCCAGCAGCCTAACGCCAGGGGCCCTAGCGGGTGGCTACACCTTC. Residues: CASSLTPGALAGGYTF. The V gene is TRBV27, the J gene TRBJ1-2; TRBD1 is a possible D gene (6 bases). The CDR3 is 16 amino acids. Germline V lookup: CDR1 MNHEY, CDR2 SMNVEV (reference sequence). Trimming removed 6 bases at V and 7 bases at J, with 24 bases between.

Points on this clone: The same CDR3 can be traced to other DNA sequences in this sample. This rearrangement joins TRBV28 to TRBJ1-2; no clear D gene. CDR1 MDHEN and CDR2 SYDVKM come from the germline V gene. The CDR3 runs to 12 residues. V was shortened by 1 base and J by 4 bases, with 4 bases between the two germline ends. This CDR3 is CASSLSGYGYTF. The CDR3, as DNA: TGTGCCAGCAGTTTATCGGGCTATGGCTACACCTTC.

The chain carries TRBV4-1 and TRBJ2-7; D remains unclear. The CDR3 has 16 residues. With 1 base removed from V and 0 bases from J, the gap between germline ends came to 13 bases. Germline lookup yields CDR1 MGHRA and CDR2 YSYEKL. The CDR3 here is CASSQVSGSSSYEQYF. CDR3 DNA sequence: TGCGCCAGCAGCCAAGTTTCCGGGTCCAGCTCCTACGAGCAGTACTTC.

The count of this clone is one. The chain uses TRBV9 and TRBJ1-2, with D possibly being TRBD1 (5 bases). Germline loops: CDR1 SGDLS, CDR2 YYNGEE. CDR3 length: 14 amino acids. The germline V and J ends were trimmed by 6 bases and 5 bases, with 17 bases remaining between them. The CDR3 region has the DNA TGTGCCAGCAACCACCAGGGCTCGGAGTATGGCTACACCTTC. Protein sequence: CASNHQGSEYGYTF.

The V gene is TRBV2, the J gene TRBJ1-1, with a weak D call TRBD1 (6 bases). Germline V gene lookup returns CDR1 SNHLY and CDR2 FYNNEI. The germline V and J ends were trimmed by 5 bases and 10 bases, with 11 bases remaining between them. The CDR3 runs 11 residues. The chain's CDR3 is CASSRTAGAFF. CDR3 bases: TGTGCCAGCAGTAGGACAGCTGGAGCTTTCTTT.

The chain carries TRBV28 and TRBJ2-3; 7 bases map to TRBD2. CDR3 length: 12 residues. V lost 4 bases and J lost 10; bases outside the gene matches: 5. CDR1 is MDHEN, CDR2 SYDVKM, per germline. The CDR3 DNA reads TGTGCCAGCAGTTCCCCGGGACTACCGCAGTATTTT. It yields the protein CASSSPGLPQYF.

The chain recombines TRBV27 with TRBJ2-1; TRBD1 aligns across 7 bases. The CDR3 contains 16 residues. Per germline, CDR1 MNHEY and CDR2 SMNVEV (reference sequence). The ends lost 6 bases at V and 2 bases at J; junction bases unmatched: 10. This chain's CDR3 is CASSPPLGGPYNEQFF. CDR3 in DNA: TGTGCCAGCAGCCCGCCGCTAGGGGGCCCCTACAATGAGCAGTTCTTC.

The genes are TRBV2 and TRBJ2-5; TRBD2 agrees at 13 bases. Germline V CDR1 and CDR2: SNHLY, FYNNEI. J was trimmed by 7 bases and V by 4 bases; bases with no gene match: 6. The CDR3 sequence is 15 residues long. The CDR3: CASSAGLAGAWTQYF. DNA of the CDR3: TGTGCCAGCAGTGCTGGACTAGCGGGAGCGTGGACCCAGTACTTC.

The chain combines TRBV30 with TRBJ1-5, with 12 nucleotides matching TRBD1. Germline CDR1 reads GTSNPN; CDR2 reads SVGIG (reference sequence). This CDR3 has 17 residues. V lost 2 bases, J lost 3 bases, and 8 bases stayed unmatched. CDR3 DNA: TGTGCCTGGAGTAGGGACAGGGGGCGCGGGTTCAATCAGCCCCAGCATTTT. It specifies CAWSRDRGRGFNQPQHF.

The chain joins TRBV28 to TRBJ2-1; D might be TRBD2 (5 bases). Looked up from germline, CDR1 is MDHEN and CDR2 is SYDVKM. The germline V and J ends were trimmed by 5 bases and 5 bases, with 16 bases remaining between them. This CDR3 contains 15 residues. This CDR3 is CASSRAGGEDNEQFF. The CDR3 region has the DNA TGTGCCAGCAGTCGGGCGGGCGGAGAGGACAATGAGCAGTTCTTC.

The V call is TRBV27, the J call TRBJ2-7; 11 bases map to TRBD1. The CDR3 is made up of 15 amino acids. Germline assignment: CDR1 MNHEY and CDR2 SMNVEV (reference sequence). Trimming took 4 bases from V and 3 from J; bases not matched to a gene: 5. CDR3 amino acids: CASSSGQGAGYEQYF. DNA for the CDR3: TGTGCCAGCAGTTCCGGACAGGGGGCGGGCTACGAGCAGTACTTC.

The rearrangement joins TRBV7-2 to TRBJ2-7; D not resolved. This CDR3 has 13 amino acids. V was trimmed by 6 bases and J by 1 base, leaving 10 bases between them. Looked up from germline, CDR1 is SGHTA and CDR2 is FQGNSA. CDR3 nucleotide sequence: TGTGCCAGCAGTTCCTATATTTCCTACGAGCAGTACTTC. Residues: CASSSYISYEQYF.

The V and J genes are TRBV5-5 and TRBJ2-1; TRBD2 matches at 10 bases. V lost 1 base to trimming and J lost 4 bases; unmatched junction nucleotides: 5. The germline gives CDR1 SGHKS, CDR2 YYEKEE (reference sequence). This CDR3 region has 16 residues. Here the CDR3 DNA reads TGTGCCAGCAGCTTGAGGCTAGCGGGAGAATACAATGAGCAGTTCTTC. Translated, it gives CASSLRLAGEYNEQFF.